The 7 T cell receptor beta chains listed next were all sequenced from one sample in a study of beta chain features in type 1 diabetes. The study, taken as a whole, reports: Shortening of TCRB CDR3s, moderate but significant, appeared in all four CD4+ subsets of Type 1 diabetes patients.

The antigens of these receptors remain unknown. The isolated RNA, all of it, was reverse transcribed, so expressed TCRB transcripts were what got sequenced. Libraries were prepared by immunoSEQ multiplex PCR; TCRdb keeps only in-frame clonotypes and omits some of them. Of fewer than 450,000 clones detected, approximately 12% appear once; the ten largest clones hold 0.015%. Sequencing was performed on naive CD4+ T cells from blood. Receptor source: a woman aged 18-29 years with type 1 diabetes.

V gene TRBV28 combines with J gene TRBJ1-2; 8 bases agree with TRBD1. This CDR3 spans 16 amino acids. V shed 4 bases and J 0 bases; nucleotides not matched to a gene: 7. From germline, CDR1 is MDHEN and CDR2 SYDVKM. The CDR3 reads CASSSDRAEANYGYTF. The CDR3 bases are TGTGCCAGCAGTTCGGACAGGGCCGAGGCTAACTATGGCTACACCTTC.

The chain is built from TRBV7-2 and TRBJ2-7; 12 bases map to TRBD2. Unmatched junction bases numbered 7, after V lost 4 bases and J lost 3 bases. The CDR3 spans 16 residues. Germline V gene lookup returns CDR1 SGHTA and CDR2 FQGNSA. The CDR3 DNA follows: TGTGCCAGCAGCTCCAAAGCGACTAGCGGGAGCTACGAGCAGTACGTC. It translates to CASSSKATSGSYEQYV.

The CDR3 nucleotides read TGTGCCAGCAGCCCGAGAGGGGGCGGGCAAGAGACCCAGTACTTC. This encodes CASSPRGGGQETQYF. The V call is TRBV5-4, the J call TRBJ2-5; 7 nucleotides agree with TRBD1. CDR1 and CDR2 (germline): SGHNT, YYREEE (reference sequence). There are 15 residues in the CDR3. Trimming removed 4 bases from V and 2 bases from J; junction bases left unmatched: 8.

CDR3 coding DNA: TGTGCCAGCAGCTTGGATCCCCCGGGCAGGGGGAAAGAGACCCAGTACTTC. Translation gives CASSLDPPGRGKETQYF. The genes are TRBV5-4 and TRBJ2-5, with 7 nucleotides matching TRBD1. The germline CDR1 and CDR2 sequences are SGHNT and YYREEE (reference sequence). The CDR3 is 17 amino acids. V shed 0 bases, J shed 3 bases, and the junction held 11 bases outside the gene matches.

This clone was seen more than once but under ten times. The chain carries TRBV5-6 and TRBJ2-7; 9 nucleotides align to TRBD2. Per the germline V gene, CDR1 is SGHDT and CDR2 is YYEEEE. V shed 4 bases and J 0 bases; nucleotides not matched to a gene: 5. The CDR3 contains 15 residues. CDR3 DNA: TGTGCCAGCAGCACACTAGCGGGTGGCTCCTACGAGCAGTACGTC. It codes for CASSTLAGGSYEQYV.

The chain is built from TRBV7-2 and TRBJ2-3, with D possibly matching TRBD2 (5 bases). CDR3 length: 14 residues. Trimming pared 4 bases from V and 0 bases from J, leaving 8 bases between. Germline loops: CDR1 SGHTA, CDR2 FQGNSA. CDR3 bases: TGTGCCAGCAGCTACGGACTCAGCACAGATACGCAGTATTTT. Translating it yields CASSYGLSTDTQYF.

The rearrangement uses TRBV2 and TRBJ2-5, with unresolved D. The CDR3 loop spans 16 amino acids. The germline V gene encodes CDR1 SNHLY and CDR2 FYNNEI. Trimming cost V 4 bases and J 0 bases, with 15 bases left between them. The CDR3 bases are TGTGCCAGCAGTGGAGGAGCCAGATCTTACCAAGAGACCCAGTACTTC. This gives the protein CASSGGARSYQETQYF.